These 8 T cell receptor beta chains originate from one sample sequenced in a study of PD-L1 blockade in urothelial cancer (dated 2017 in TCRdb). Library creation used the immunoSEQ multiplex PCR assay. TCRdb carries this immuneACCESS record with in-frame sequences only. Its versions omit some clonotypes, under half of them owing to an unresolved V gene in the studies checked, with the rest unexplained. The sample has 38,000 or so clones on record, about 83% of them singletons. The ten largest make up around 17% of the sample. This specimen was PBMCs, taken around atezolizumab (anti-PD-L1) treatment. The source of these receptors is a man in his 60s with urothelial cancer.

The rearrangement joins TRBV28 to TRBJ2-1; 7 nucleotides agree with TRBD2. Trimming cost V 3 bases and J 4 bases; bases outside gene matches: 9. The CDR3 is made up of 16 amino acids. Germline V CDR1 and CDR2: MDHEN, SYDVKM. The CDR3 here is CASSFFRGSGYNEQFF. The CDR3 DNA sequence: TGTGCCAGCAGTTTCTTCCGCGGGAGTGGATACAATGAGCAGTTCTTC.

This clone was counted a single time. This rearrangement joins TRBV28 to TRBJ1-1; the match to TRBD1 covers 7 bases. The CDR3 totals 14 residues. J gave up 3 bases and V 5 bases, and 6 bases lay outside the gene matches. Looked up from germline, CDR1 is MDHEN and CDR2 is SYDVKM. CDR3 loop: CASSRQGSYTEAFF. DNA of the CDR3: TGTGCCAGCAGTCGACAGGGTTCGTACACTGAAGCTTTCTTT. Combining the CDR3 with reference TRBV28 and TRBJ1-1 gives the whole variable domain DVKVTQSSRYLVKRTGEKVFLECVQDMDHENMFWYRQDPGLGLRLIYFSYDVKMKEKGDIPEGYSVSREKKERFSLILESASTNQTSMYLCASSRQGSYTEAFFGQGTRLTVV.

The chain employs TRBV4-1 and TRBJ1-4; D is undetermined. V lost 4 bases to trimming and J lost 0 bases, with 6 bases between them. Germline V gene sequence: CDR1 MGHRA, CDR2 YSYEKL. The CDR3 length is 14 residues. The CDR3 nucleotides read TGCGCCAGCAGCCCCGGGACAACTAATGAAAAACTGTTTTTT. Encoded protein: CASSPGTTNEKLFF.

The sample holds one count of this clone. In DNA, the CDR3 is TGCAGCGTTGTGGCCTCCACAGAGACCCAGTACTTC. Its translation: CSVVASTETQYF. The genes are TRBV29-1 and TRBJ2-5, with no clear D. Germline V CDR1 and CDR2: SQVTM, ANQGSEA. Trimming stripped 4 bases from V and 4 bases from J, with 10 bases between. The CDR3 covers 12 residues.

The V gene is TRBV29-1, the J gene TRBJ2-5; maybe TRBD2 (5 bases). The germline gives CDR1 SQVTM, CDR2 ANQGSEA. The CDR3 sequence is 13 residues long. V lost 3 bases to trimming and J lost 2 bases, with 10 bases between them. The CDR3 here is CSVELAHQETQYF. CDR3 DNA: TGCAGCGTTGAGCTAGCCCATCAAGAGACCCAGTACTTC. The entire variable domain, with the rest obtained from reference TRBV29-1 and TRBJ2-5, is as follows: SAVISQKPSRDICQRGTSLTIQCQVDSQVTMMFWYRQQPGQSLTLIATANQGSEATYESGFVIDKFPISRPNLTFSTLTVSNMSPEDSSIYLCSVELAHQETQYFGPGTRLLVL.

V gene TRBV28 combines with J gene TRBJ2-5; no clear D. The V end lost 2 bases, the J end lost 0 bases, and 4 bases lay between the germline ends. From germline, CDR1 is MDHEN and CDR2 SYDVKM. The CDR3 extends over 13 amino acids. CDR3 nucleotides: TGTGCCAGCAGTTTAGAGAACCAAGAGACCCAGTACTTC. This translates into CASSLENQETQYF.

This chain's CDR3 is CAWTLAGGQGNTEAFF. The CDR3 DNA is TGTGCCTGGACCCTCGCGGGGGGGCAGGGGAACACTGAAGCTTTCTTT. The gene calls are TRBV30 and TRBJ1-1; TRBD1 is a possible D gene (6 bases). CDR3 length: 16 amino acids. The germline V and J ends were trimmed by 4 bases and 1 base, with 19 bases remaining between them. Germline CDR1 reads GTSNPN; CDR2 reads SVGIG (reference sequence).

This clone was detected only once. The V call is TRBV11-2, the J call TRBJ2-1; 12 bases are shared with TRBD2. The germline gives CDR1 SGHAT, CDR2 FQNNGV. Trimming took 8 bases from V and 5 from J; bases not matched to a gene: 7. The CDR3 covers 15 residues. CDR3 protein: CASRTSGEGDNEQFF. Here the CDR3 DNA reads TGTGCCAGCCGGACTAGCGGGGAAGGGGACAATGAGCAGTTCTTC.